This TCR beta chain was identified in a study of graft-versus-host responses after intestinal transplantation. Sequencing was performed with immunoSEQ multiplex PCR; in TCRdb, only in-frame clones are kept and a portion is missing. This table holds several thousand clones, 20% to 25% found once. CDR3 size: 14 residues. The V and J ends lost 5 bases and 5 bases respectively, with 15 bases between them. The V gene's germline CDR1 is SEHNR and CDR2 FQNEAQ (reference sequence). This sequence originates from a human patient who was an organ donor for intestinal transplantation. The J gene is TRBJ2-5, the V gene TRBV7-9, with D possibly being TRBD1 (6 bases). This material consisted of alloreactive CD4+ T cells from a mixed lymphocyte reaction culture, taken before transplantation. The sample's subset: CFSE-low proliferating T cells sorted from roughly six-day pre-transplant mixed lymphocyte reaction (GvH or HvG direction). Written as DNA, the CDR3 is TGTGCCAGCAGCGCCACAGGGTGGGGTGAGACCCAGTACTTC. Protein: CASSATGWGETQYF.